The TCR beta chain under discussion was sequenced for a study of tumor and adjacent non-tumor tissue in lung cancer. Points from the study as a whole: Significantly higher TCR diversity was found in tumor than normal lung.

The CDR3 is 14 amino acids. Germline V CDR1 and CDR2: MNHEY, SVGEGT. As for this clonotype: Its specificity is not known. The junction departs from germline at one end; a sequencing error may be responsible.

TCRbeta libraries were built with three rounds of nested PCR, modified from ARM-PCR. TCRdb fed the multiplex PCR reads into MiXCR, producing one record per CDR3 protein. The table shows some 80,000 distinct CDR3 sequences, with roughly 80% occurring only once. No cell sorting was done before RNA was extracted from the tissue. The normal lung tissue was taken more than 3 cm from the tumor edge. The receptor was derived from a man between 60 and 75 years old with non-small cell lung cancer. Sequenced sample: distant non-tumor lung tissue. The V gene is TRBV6-2 or TRBV6-3, the J gene TRBJ1-1, with a possible D match to TRBD1 (5 bases). CDR3 in DNA: TGTGCCAGCAGTTACCCATACAGGAACACTGAATCTTTCTTT. Its protein is CASSYPYRNTESFF.